This T cell receptor beta chain was retrieved from a study of shared clonotypes between healthy human individuals. General observations from the study: Non-shared clonotypes were found to have lower generation probabilities than the clonotypes that were shared by all four of the sorted-subset donors. The naive CD4 repertoires of a few donors were compared, and around 4.9% of clonotypes were shared.

This clone appeared a few times. Its antigen is unknown. Using immunoSEQ multiplex PCR, the repertoire was profiled, and TCRdb retains in-frame clones only, with some absent. The table lists over a million clones, 75% to 80% of them singletons. Germline CDR1 reads LGHNA; CDR2 reads YSLEER. This CDR3 is built from 17 residues. V dropped 0 bases and J dropped 6 bases, with 19 bases sitting between them. All donors were Caucasian adults living in Nashville, Tennessee. Negatively enriched CD4+ T cells were divided by CD45RA into naive and memory. This TCR derives from a man younger than 35 in good health. Some clones in this sample may be carry-over from other donors' samples. The sequenced material came from memory CD4+ T cells from PBMCs. Documented subset: CD45RA-negative fraction. The chain carries TRBV4-3 and TRBJ2-3, with D perhaps matching TRBD1 (5 bases). CDR3 nucleotides: TGCGCCAGCAGCCAAGACTTCGCCAGGGTAATTGGGGATACGCAGTATTTT. Its protein is CASSQDFARVIGDTQYF.